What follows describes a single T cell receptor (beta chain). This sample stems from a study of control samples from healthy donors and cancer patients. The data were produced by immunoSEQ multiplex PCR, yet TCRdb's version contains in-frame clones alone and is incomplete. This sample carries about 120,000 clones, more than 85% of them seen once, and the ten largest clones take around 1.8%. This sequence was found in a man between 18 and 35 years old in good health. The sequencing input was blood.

The CDR3 loop reads CASESTGVGNEQFF. For the CDR3, the DNA is TGCGCCAGCGAATCTACAGGGGTTGGGAATGAGCAGTTCTTC. The chain is built from TRBV5-1 and TRBJ2-1, with 7 bases matching TRBD1. With V trimmed by 7 bases and J by 7 bases, 11 bases remained unmatched. The germline V gene encodes CDR1 SGHRS and CDR2 YFSETQ. The CDR3 runs 14 residues.